Included here is one T cell receptor (beta chain) sequence, with context. Its antigen is unknown. This sample stems from a study of T cell repertoires and Cas9 in healthy adults. For the study at large: Characterization of SpCas9-reactive CD4 and CD8 T cells covered multi-effector potency, cytotoxicity and lineage. Study observations and caveats: Reportedly, SpCas9-reactive effector T cell proliferation and function were mitigated by SpCas9-reactive Tregs in vitro.

After removal of 5 bases from V and 4 bases from J, the junction contained 4 bases not matched to a gene. Looked up from germline, CDR1 is MNHNY and CDR2 is SVGAGI (reference sequence). This CDR3 region has 13 residues. Profiled with immunoSEQ multiplex PCR; TCRdb holds only in-frame clones, not every one. Here the sample spans approximately 23,000 clones, about 89% being singletons. This clonotype was sampled from a human donor in good health. The chain recombines TRBV6-6 with TRBJ2-7, with 8 bases matching TRBD1. The sample taken for sequencing was CD4+ effector T cells (CD127+, CD25-, CD137-, CD154-) from PBMCs; culture status not recorded. Written as DNA, the CDR3 is TGTGCCAGCAGTCCCAGGGGGCGGTACGAGCAGTACTTC. This codes for CASSPRGRYEQYF.